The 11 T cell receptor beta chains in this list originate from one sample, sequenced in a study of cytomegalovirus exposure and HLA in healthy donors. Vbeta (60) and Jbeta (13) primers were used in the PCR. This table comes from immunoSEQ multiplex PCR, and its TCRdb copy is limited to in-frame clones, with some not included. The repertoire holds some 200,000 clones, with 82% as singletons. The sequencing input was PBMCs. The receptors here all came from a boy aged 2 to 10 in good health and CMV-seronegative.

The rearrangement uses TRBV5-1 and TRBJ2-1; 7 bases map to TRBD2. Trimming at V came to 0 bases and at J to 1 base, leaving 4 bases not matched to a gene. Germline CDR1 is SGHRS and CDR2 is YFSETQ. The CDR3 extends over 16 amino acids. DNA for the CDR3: TGCGCCAGCAGCTTGGGGCACGGGGGGTCCTACAATGAGCAGTTCTTC. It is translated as CASSLGHGGSYNEQFF.

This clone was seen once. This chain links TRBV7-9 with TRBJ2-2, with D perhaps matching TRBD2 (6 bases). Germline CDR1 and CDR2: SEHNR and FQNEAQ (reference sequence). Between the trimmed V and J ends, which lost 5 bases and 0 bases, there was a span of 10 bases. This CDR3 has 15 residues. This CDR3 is CASSRDFTNTGELFF. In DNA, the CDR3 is TGTGCCAGCAGCCGGGACTTCACGAACACCGGGGAGCTGTTTTTT.

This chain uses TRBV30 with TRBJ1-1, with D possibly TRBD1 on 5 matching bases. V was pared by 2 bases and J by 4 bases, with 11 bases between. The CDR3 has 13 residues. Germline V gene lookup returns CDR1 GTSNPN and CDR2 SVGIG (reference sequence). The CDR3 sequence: CAWSTGSGTEAFF. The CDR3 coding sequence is TGTGCCTGGAGTACAGGATCGGGCACTGAAGCTTTCTTT. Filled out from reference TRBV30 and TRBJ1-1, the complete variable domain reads SQTIHQWPATLVQPVGSPLSLECTVEGTSNPNLYWYRQAAGRGLQLLFYSVGIGQISSEVPQNLSASRPQDRQFILSSKKLLLSDSGFYLCAWSTGSGTEAFFGQGTRLTVV.

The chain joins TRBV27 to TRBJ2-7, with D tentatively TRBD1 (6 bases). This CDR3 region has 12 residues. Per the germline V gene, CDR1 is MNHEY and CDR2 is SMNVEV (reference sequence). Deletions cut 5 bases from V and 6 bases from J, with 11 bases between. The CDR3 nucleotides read TGTGCCAGCAGTCTCCCAGGGGCCGAGCAGTACTTC. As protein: CASSLPGAEQYF.

The CDR3 nucleotides are TGTGCCAGCCGGACAGGGGTTAACCAGCCCCAGCATTTT. Protein: CASRTGVNQPQHF. The V and J genes are TRBV19 and TRBJ1-5; 9 bases are a match to TRBD1. This CDR3 has 13 amino acids. CDR1 and CDR2 (germline): LNHDA, SQIVND (reference sequence). Germline trimming cut 9 bases from V and 7 bases from J; bases unmatched to any gene: 7.

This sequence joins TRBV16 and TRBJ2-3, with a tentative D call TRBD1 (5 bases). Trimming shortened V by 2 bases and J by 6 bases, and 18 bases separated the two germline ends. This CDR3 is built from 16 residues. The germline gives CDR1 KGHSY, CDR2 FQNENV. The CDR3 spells CASSQGTVGPKDTQYF. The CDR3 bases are TGTGCCAGCAGCCAAGGTACCGTGGGGCCCAAGGATACGCAGTATTTT.

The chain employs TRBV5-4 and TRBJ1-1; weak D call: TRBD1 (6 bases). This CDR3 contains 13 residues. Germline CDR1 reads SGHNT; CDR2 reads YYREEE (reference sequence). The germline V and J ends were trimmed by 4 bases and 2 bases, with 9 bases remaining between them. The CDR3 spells CASSPGDNTEAFF. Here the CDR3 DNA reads TGTGCCAGCAGCCCAGGGGATAACACTGAAGCTTTCTTT.

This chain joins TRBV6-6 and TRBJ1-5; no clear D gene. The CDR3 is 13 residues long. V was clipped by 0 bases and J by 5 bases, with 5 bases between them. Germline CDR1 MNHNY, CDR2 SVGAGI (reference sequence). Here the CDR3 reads CASSYSSDQPQHF. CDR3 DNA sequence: TGTGCCAGCAGTTACTCGAGTGATCAGCCCCAGCATTTT.

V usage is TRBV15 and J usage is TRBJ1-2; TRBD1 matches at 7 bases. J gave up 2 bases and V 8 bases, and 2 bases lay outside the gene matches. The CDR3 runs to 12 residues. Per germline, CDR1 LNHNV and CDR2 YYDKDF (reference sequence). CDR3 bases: TGTGCCACCCAGACAGGGAACTATGGCTACACCTTC. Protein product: CATQTGNYGYTF.

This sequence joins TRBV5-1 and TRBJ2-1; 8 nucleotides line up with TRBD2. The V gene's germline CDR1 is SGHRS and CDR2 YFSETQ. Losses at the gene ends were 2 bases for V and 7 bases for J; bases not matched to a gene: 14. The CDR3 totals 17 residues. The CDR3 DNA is TGCGCCAGCAGCTTTCTACCCCCGAGCGGGGGAGGGAATGAGCAGTTCTTC. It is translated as CASSFLPPSGGGNEQFF.

The CDR3 DNA is TGTGCCAGCAGCCGGTTGGGGGTGGGACTAAATAATTCACCCCTCCACTTT. This translates into CASSRLGVGLNNSPLHF. The rearrangement uses TRBV7-2 and TRBJ1-6, with D tentatively TRBD1 (5 bases). V was trimmed by 5 bases and J by 5 bases, leaving 19 bases between them. Germline CDR1 and CDR2: SGHTA and FQGNSA. CDR3 length equals 17 residues.